One sample yielded the 7 T cell receptor beta chains listed below, sequenced in a study of shared clonotypes between healthy human individuals. Naive CD8 cells lacked CD45RO and underwent positive selection for CCR7, leaving out terminally differentiated effector memory CD45RA+ cells. Sequencing was performed with immunoSEQ multiplex PCR; in TCRdb, only in-frame clones are kept and a portion is missing. The data contain a few million clones, 93% of them singletons. Sequenced: naive CD8+ T cells from PBMCs. The receptors shown here come from a man between 18 and 29 years old in good health. Some clones in this sample may be carry-over from other donors' samples.

The genes are TRBV7-6 and TRBJ2-1; the match to TRBD2 covers 8 bases. The trim removed 0 bases at V and 7 bases at J, leaving 8 bases unmatched. Germline V gene sequence: CDR1 SGHVS, CDR2 FNYEAQ. This CDR3 region has 16 residues. DNA of the CDR3: TGTGCCAGCAGCTTAGCGCCGGGAGGGAAAAGGAATGAGCAGTTCTTC. Translating it yields CASSLAPGGKRNEQFF.

This clone occurred once. The chain joins TRBV27 to TRBJ2-5, with D tentatively TRBD2 (6 bases). The CDR3 sequence is 14 residues long. Germline-derived CDR1 and CDR2 are MNHEY and SMNVEV (reference sequence). Between the trimmed V and J ends, which lost 5 bases and 4 bases, there was a span of 14 bases. The CDR3 region has the DNA TGTGCCAGCAGTACAAGGGAGGCAGGAGAGACCCAGTACTTC. It translates to CASSTREAGETQYF.

The chain links TRBV7-9 to TRBJ2-1; TRBD2 might be the D (5 bases). The V end was cut by 1 base, the J end by 5 bases, with 9 bases between. CDR1 SEHNR and CDR2 FQNEAQ come from the germline V gene (reference sequence). The CDR3 length is 14 residues. The CDR3 region has the DNA TGTGCCAGCAGCTTAGTGGTACTAGACAATGAGCAGTTCTTC. Protein product: CASSLVVLDNEQFF. Using reference TRBV7-9 and TRBJ2-1 for the parts outside the CDR3, the full variable domain is DTGVSQNPRHKITKRGQNVTFRCDPISEHNRLYWYRQTLGQGPEFLTYFQNEAQLEKSRLLSDRFSAERPKGSFSTLEIQRTEQGDSAMYLCASSLVVLDNEQFFGPGTRLTVL.

On this clone: In the same sample, other DNA sequences code for this CDR3. V gene TRBV7-2 combines with J gene TRBJ2-7; TRBD2 matches at 13 bases. Germline-derived CDR1 and CDR2 are SGHTA and FQGNSA. This CDR3 is 15 amino acids long. V gave up 2 bases and J gave up 3 bases; unmatched junction bases: 1. The CDR3 sequence is CASSLRLAGGYEQYF. DNA of the CDR3: TGTGCCAGCAGCTTACGACTAGCGGGAGGCTACGAGCAGTACTTC.

This sequence joins TRBV14 and TRBJ2-3; TRBD2 aligns across 14 bases. CDR3 length: 17 residues. Germline assignment: CDR1 SGHDN and CDR2 FVKESK. Germline trimming cut 4 bases from V and 2 bases from J; bases unmatched to any gene: 5. CDR3 sequence reads: CASSRWGLAGDTDTQYF. CDR3 nucleotide sequence: TGTGCCAGCAGCCGATGGGGACTAGCGGGAGACACAGATACGCAGTATTTT.

This chain uses TRBV14 with TRBJ2-7, with 8 positions matching TRBD1. V dropped 6 bases and J dropped 3; count of bases not matched to a gene: 4. The CDR3 totals 13 residues. The germline V gene encodes CDR1 SGHDN and CDR2 FVKESK. The CDR3 spells CASRGRGLYEQYF. The CDR3, as DNA: TGTGCCAGCAGGGGCAGGGGGCTCTACGAGCAGTACTTC. Full variable domain (outside the CDR3, taken from reference TRBV14 and TRBJ2-7): EAGVTQFPSHSVIEKGQTVTLRCDPISGHDNLYWYRRVMGKEIKFLLHFVKESKQDESGMPNNRFLAERTGGTYSTLKVQPAELEDSGVYFCASRGRGLYEQYFGPGTRLTVT.

The chain combines TRBV4-1 with TRBJ2-7, with 10 bases that match TRBD2. CDR1 is MGHRA, CDR2 YSYEKL, per germline. This CDR3 has 16 amino acids. Losses at the gene ends were 2 bases for V and 0 bases for J; bases not matched to a gene: 4. CDR3 sequence (DNA): TGCGCCAGCAGCCAAACTAGCGGGACGAGCTCCTACGAGCAGTACTTC. It specifies CASSQTSGTSSYEQYF.